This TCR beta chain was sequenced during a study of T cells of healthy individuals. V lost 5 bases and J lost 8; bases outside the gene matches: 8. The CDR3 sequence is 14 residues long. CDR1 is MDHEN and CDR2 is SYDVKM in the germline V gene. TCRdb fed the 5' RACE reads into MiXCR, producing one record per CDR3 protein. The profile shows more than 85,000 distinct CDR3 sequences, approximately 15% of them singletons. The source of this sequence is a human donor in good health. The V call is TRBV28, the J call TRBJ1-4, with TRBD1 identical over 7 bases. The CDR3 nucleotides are TGTGCCAGCAGTGGAGGGGGCGTTGGGGAAAAACTGTTTTTT. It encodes CASSGGGVGEKLFF.